A selection of T cell receptor beta chains follows, all from one sample in a study of memory CD4+ T cells and cytomegalovirus serostatus. The assay was immunoSEQ multiplex PCR, and TCRdb's table has in-frame clones only and misses some. The table shows roughly 39,000 clones, with 75% to 80% occurring only once. Material: memory CD4+ T cells from blood. These TCRs come from an adult in good health and CMV-seronegative. Both conserved end residues are part of each CDR3. The D gene is left open where the match is weak. Some rows have no size entry. The others give once, few or many, or a class for an expanded clone.

j_call clone_size v_call d_call cdr3_aa cdr3_nt
TRBJ1-2 . TRBV2 . CASRLEGTYYGYTF TGTGCCAGCAGATTAGAAGGGACTTACTATGGCTACACCTTC
TRBJ2-2 . TRBV29-1 . CSCIAGAAGELFF TGCAGCTGTATAGCAGGGGCGGCCGGGGAGCTGTTTTTT
TRBJ1-1 . TRBV18 . CASSPPGLTEAFF TGTGCCAGCTCACCACCGGGGCTCACTGAAGCTTTCTTT
TRBJ2-4 . TRBV30 . CAWSYENIQYF TGTGCCTGGAGTTATGAAAACATTCAGTACTTC
TRBJ2-7 . TRBV5-5 TRBD1 CASSRRGLGDEQYF TGTGCCAGCAGCCGCAGGGGGCTTGGGGACGAGCAGTACTTC
TRBJ2-7 . TRBV5-4 TRBD1 CASSGRRGQGSHEQYF TGTGCCAGCAGCGGACGCCGAGGACAGGGCTCCCACGAGCAGTACTTC
TRBJ1-2 few TRBV7-3 TRBD1 CASSSRGLEGYTF TGTGCCAGCAGCTCGAGGGGGCTGGAGGGCTACACCTTC
TRBJ2-2 . TRBV7-3 . CASSPDGTGELFF TGTGCCAGCAGTCCCGACGGTACCGGGGAGCTGTTTTTT
TRBJ2-3 once TRBV9 . CASSVGGGWTDTQYF TGTGCCAGCAGCGTAGGTGGGGGTTGGACAGATACGCAGTATTTT
TRBJ2-1 . TRBV7-8 . CASSLGGEQFF TGTGCCAGCAGCTTAGGCGGGGAGCAGTTCTTC
TRBJ1-6 few TRBV5-8 TRBD1 CASSFRGQGDSPLHF TGTGCCAGCAGCTTTAGGGGACAGGGGGATTCACCCCTCCACTTT
TRBJ1-1 . TRBV7-2 . CASSLVVPPRAFF TGTGCCAGCAGCTTAGTGGTCCCCCCGCGAGCTTTCTTT
TRBJ2-1 . TRBV6-1 TRBD1 CASSEAGQGYNEQFF TGTGCCAGCAGTGAAGCCGGACAGGGGTACAATGAGCAGTTCTTC
TRBJ2-6 . TRBV2 TRBD2 CASGGGRSGANVLTF TGTGCCAGCGGCGGGGGGCGATCTGGGGCCAACGTCCTGACTTTC
TRBJ1-5 . TRBV6-1 TRBD1 CASRRTGASNQPQHF TGTGCCAGCAGGCGGACAGGGGCGAGCAATCAGCCCCAGCATTTT
TRBJ2-4 few TRBV10-1 . CASSPGLQRGKNIQYF TGCGCCAGCAGTCCGGGACTTCAAAGGGGCAAAAACATTCAGTACTTC
TRBJ2-1 . TRBV7-9 . CASSTSGGLYNEQFF TGTGCCAGCAGCACCTCGGGGGGCCTCTACAATGAGCAGTTCTTC
TRBJ1-5 . TRBV2 . CASSPDGGNQPQHF TGTGCCAGCAGCCCGGACGGCGGCAATCAGCCCCAGCATTTT
TRBJ1-1 once TRBV6-5 TRBD1 CASSQTQGVKGEAFF TGTGCCAGCAGTCAAACACAGGGGGTAAAAGGTGAAGCTTTCTTT
TRBJ2-7 . TRBV7-8 TRBD1 CASSATIGTVLYEQYF TGTGCCAGCAGCGCGACGATCGGGACAGTTCTCTACGAGCAGTACTTC
TRBJ2-2 . TRBV6-1 . CASSERGPGTGELFF TGTGCCAGCAGTGAGAGGGGCCCGGGCACCGGGGAGCTGTTTTTT
TRBJ1-1 few TRBV6-5 . CASSEGRLNTEAFF TGTGCCAGCAGTGAGGGACGCTTGAACACTGAAGCTTTCTTT
TRBJ2-7 . TRBV27 . CASIRVGPVYEQYF TGTGCCAGCATTCGGGTCGGACCCGTATACGAGCAGTACTTC
TRBJ2-1 . TRBV5-1 TRBD2 CASRAGLAGGNEQFF TGCGCCAGCAGGGCGGGACTAGCGGGGGGAAATGAGCAGTTCTTC
TRBJ2-7 . TRBV10-1 . CASSESSGGSYEQYF TGCGCCAGCAGTGAGTCCTCAGGGGGGTCCTACGAGCAGTACTTC
TRBJ2-3 . TRBV5-6 . CASSFGGRSTDTQYF TGTGCCAGCAGCTTTGGGGGCAGGAGCACAGATACGCAGTATTTT
TRBJ2-7 few TRBV6-5 . CASRYGPSENEQYF TGTGCCAGCAGGTACGGGCCTTCGGAGAACGAGCAGTACTTC
TRBJ2-2 . TRBV5-1 TRBD1 CAAKGAPNTGELFF TGCGCCGCCAAGGGGGCCCCGAACACCGGGGAGCTGTTTTTT
TRBJ2-5 . TRBV5-4 TRBD1 CASSSLGQGQETQYF TGTGCCAGCAGCTCGCTAGGACAGGGACAAGAGACCCAGTACTTC
TRBJ2-7 . TRBV5-1 TRBD2 CASSFGSGGIYEQYF TGCGCCAGCAGCTTCGGAAGCGGGGGGATCTACGAGCAGTACTTC
TRBJ1-5 few TRBV5-4 TRBD1 CASSLGGQTNQPQHF TGTGCCAGCAGCCTAGGGGGACAGACCAATCAGCCCCAGCATTTT
TRBJ2-3 . TRBV7-2 . CASSQGAVSTDTQYF TGTGCCAGCAGCCAAGGGGCGGTTAGCACAGATACGCAGTATTTT
TRBJ1-2 . TRBV7-9 . CASSRQPGTYGYTF TGTGCCAGCAGCAGACAGCCGGGGACCTATGGCTACACCTTC
TRBJ2-3 medium-sized TRBV19 . CASRTGGTDTQYF TGTGCCAGTAGGACAGGAGGGACAGATACGCAGTATTTT
TRBJ1-5 few TRBV11-2 . CASSLVRDQPQHF TGTGCCAGCAGCTTAGTTAGGGATCAGCCCCAGCATTTT
TRBJ2-4 . TRBV19 TRBD1 CASSIGPGQGSIMAKNIQYF TGTGCCAGTAGTATAGGGCCCGGACAGGGGTCGATAATGGCCAAAAACATTCAGTACTTC
TRBJ1-6 few TRBV7-9 . CASTPGGSNNSPLHF TGTGCCAGCACCCCGGGGGGCTCGAATAATTCACCCCTCCACTTT
TRBJ2-5 . TRBV6-5 TRBD2 CASRYGGANQETQYF TGTGCCAGCAGATACGGGGGGGCGAACCAAGAGACCCAGTACTTC
TRBJ1-2 . TRBV30 TRBD1 CAWSNGQGARGYTF TGTGCCTGGAGTAACGGACAGGGGGCGCGTGGCTACACCTTC
TRBJ2-3 . TRBV18 TRBD2 CASSPIQAGGTDTQYF TGTGCCAGCTCGCCGATCCAAGCGGGGGGTACAGATACGCAGTATTTT
TRBJ2-1 . TRBV9 TRBD1 CASSVARSGTGTYNEQFF TGTGCCAGCAGCGTAGCGAGATCCGGGACAGGGACATACAATGAGCAGTTCTTC
TRBJ1-2 few TRBV7-9 TRBD1 CASSLKDRGNYGYTF TGTGCCAGCAGCTTAAAAGACAGGGGGAACTATGGCTACACCTTC
TRBJ2-3 . TRBV2 TRBD2 CASLQPGLAGERTDTQYF TGTGCCAGCTTGCAACCGGGACTAGCGGGGGAGCGCACAGATACGCAGTATTTT
TRBJ2-5 . TRBV15 TRBD2 CATSGSGLAGGETQYF TGTGCCACCAGCGGTAGCGGACTAGCGGGGGGAGAGACCCAGTACTTC
TRBJ1-5 . TRBV29-1 . CSVNGGSNQPQHF TGCAGCGTTAATGGGGGTTCTAATCAGCCCCAGCATTTT
TRBJ1-6 . TRBV9 . CASSVNNSPLHF TGTGCCAGCAGCGTTAATAATTCACCCCTCCACTTT
TRBJ1-2 few TRBV2 . CASSEALLRENYGYTF TGTGCCAGCAGTGAAGCGCTCCTCCGGGAGAACTATGGCTACACCTTC